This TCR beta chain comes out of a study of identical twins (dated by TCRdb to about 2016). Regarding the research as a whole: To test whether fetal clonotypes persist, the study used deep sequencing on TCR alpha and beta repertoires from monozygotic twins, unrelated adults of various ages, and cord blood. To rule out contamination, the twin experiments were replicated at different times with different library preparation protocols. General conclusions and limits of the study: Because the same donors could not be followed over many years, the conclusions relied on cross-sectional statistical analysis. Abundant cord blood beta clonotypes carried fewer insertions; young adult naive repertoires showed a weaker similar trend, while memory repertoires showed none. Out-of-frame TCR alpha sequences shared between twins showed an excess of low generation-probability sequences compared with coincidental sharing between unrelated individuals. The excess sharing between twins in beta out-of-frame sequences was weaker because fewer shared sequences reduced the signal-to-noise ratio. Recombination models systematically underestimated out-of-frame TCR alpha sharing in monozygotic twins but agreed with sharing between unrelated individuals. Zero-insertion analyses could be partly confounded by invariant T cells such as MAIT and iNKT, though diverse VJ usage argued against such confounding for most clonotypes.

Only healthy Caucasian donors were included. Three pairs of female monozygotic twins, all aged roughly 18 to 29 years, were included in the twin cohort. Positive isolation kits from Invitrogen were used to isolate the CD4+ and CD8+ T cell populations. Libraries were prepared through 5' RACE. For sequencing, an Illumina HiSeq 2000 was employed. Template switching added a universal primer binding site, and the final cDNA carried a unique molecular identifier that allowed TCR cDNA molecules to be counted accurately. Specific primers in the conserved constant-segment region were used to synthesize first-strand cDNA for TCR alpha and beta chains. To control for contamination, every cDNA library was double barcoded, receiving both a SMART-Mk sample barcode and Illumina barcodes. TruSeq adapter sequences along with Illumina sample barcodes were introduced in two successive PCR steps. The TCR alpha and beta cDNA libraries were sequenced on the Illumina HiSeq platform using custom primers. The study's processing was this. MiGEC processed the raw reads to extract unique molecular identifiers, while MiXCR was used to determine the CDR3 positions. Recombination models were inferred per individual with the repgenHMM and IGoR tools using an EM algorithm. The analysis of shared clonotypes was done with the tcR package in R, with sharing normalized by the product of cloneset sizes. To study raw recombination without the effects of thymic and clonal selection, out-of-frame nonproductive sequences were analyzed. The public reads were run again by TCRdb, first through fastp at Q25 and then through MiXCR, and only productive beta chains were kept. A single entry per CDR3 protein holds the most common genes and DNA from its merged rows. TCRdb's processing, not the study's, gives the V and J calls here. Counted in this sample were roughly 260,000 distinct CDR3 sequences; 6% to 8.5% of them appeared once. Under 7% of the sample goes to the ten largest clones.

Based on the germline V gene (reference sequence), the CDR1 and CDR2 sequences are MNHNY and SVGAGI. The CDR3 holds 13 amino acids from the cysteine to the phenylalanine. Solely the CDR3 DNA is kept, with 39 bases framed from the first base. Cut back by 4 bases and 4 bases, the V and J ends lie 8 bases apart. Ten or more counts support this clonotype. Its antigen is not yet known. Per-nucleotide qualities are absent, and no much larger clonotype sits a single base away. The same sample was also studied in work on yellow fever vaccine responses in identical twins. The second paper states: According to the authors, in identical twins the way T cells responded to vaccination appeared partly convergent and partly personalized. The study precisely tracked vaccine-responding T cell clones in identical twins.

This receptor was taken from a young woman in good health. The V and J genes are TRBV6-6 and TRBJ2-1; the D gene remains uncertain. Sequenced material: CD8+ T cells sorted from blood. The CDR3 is CASSFQTYNEQFF. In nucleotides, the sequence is TGTGCCAGCAGTTTCCAGACTTACAATGAGCAGTTCTTC.